This T cell receptor (beta chain) was recorded in a study of beta chain features in type 1 diabetes. On the study more broadly: Healthy donors and patients had similar age, gender and cell yields. General study points: In type 1 diabetes patients, VDJ junctions had fewer insertions; deletions at these junctions were more frequent. Significant though moderate, a shortening of TCRB CDR3s appeared in all four CD4+ subsets of Type 1 diabetes patients.

This clone was seen a few times. Its antigen is unidentified. The investigators reverse transcribed all of the isolated RNA, so they sequenced expressed TCRB transcripts. Generated by immunoSEQ multiplex PCR, the TCRdb table keeps only in-frame clones and is missing some. Of around 70,000 clones listed, approximately 47% are singletons. This clonotype was obtained from a man in his thirties or forties with type 1 diabetes. Specimen: central memory CD4+ T cells from blood.

CDR3 coding DNA: TGCGCCAGCAGCGTCGCGACAGGGGGTCTCTACGAGCAGTACTTC. Protein product: CASSVATGGLYEQYF. V and J are TRBV5-1 and TRBJ2-7; 9 nucleotides align to TRBD1. This CDR3 region has 15 residues. The trim removed 4 bases at V and 3 bases at J, leaving 8 bases unmatched. CDR1 is SGHRS and CDR2 is YFSETQ in the germline V gene.